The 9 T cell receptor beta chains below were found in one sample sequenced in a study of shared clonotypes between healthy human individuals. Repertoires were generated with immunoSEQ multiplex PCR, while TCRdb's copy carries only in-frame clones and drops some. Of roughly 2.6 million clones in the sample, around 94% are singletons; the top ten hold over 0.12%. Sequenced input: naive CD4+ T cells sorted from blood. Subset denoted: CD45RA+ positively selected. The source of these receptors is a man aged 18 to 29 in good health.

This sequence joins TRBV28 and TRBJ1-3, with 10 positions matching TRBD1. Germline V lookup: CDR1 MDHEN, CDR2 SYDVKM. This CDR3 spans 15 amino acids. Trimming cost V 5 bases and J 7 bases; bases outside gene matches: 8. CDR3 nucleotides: TGTGCCAGCAGTCTCTGGACAGGGGGGAGGAACACCATATATTTT. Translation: CASSLWTGGRNTIYF.

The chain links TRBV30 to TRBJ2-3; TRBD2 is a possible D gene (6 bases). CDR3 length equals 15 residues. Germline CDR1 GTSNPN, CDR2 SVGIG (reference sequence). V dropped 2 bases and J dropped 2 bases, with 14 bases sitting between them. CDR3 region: CAWSPGGAFTDTQYF. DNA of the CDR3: TGTGCCTGGAGTCCAGGAGGGGCCTTCACAGATACGCAGTATTTT.

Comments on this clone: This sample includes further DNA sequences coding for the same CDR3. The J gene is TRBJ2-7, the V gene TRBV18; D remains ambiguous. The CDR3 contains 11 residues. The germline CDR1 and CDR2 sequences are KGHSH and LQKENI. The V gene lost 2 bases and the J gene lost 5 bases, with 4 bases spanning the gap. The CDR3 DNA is TGTGCCAGCTCACCAGGGCACGAGCAGTACTTC. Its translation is CASSPGHEQYF.

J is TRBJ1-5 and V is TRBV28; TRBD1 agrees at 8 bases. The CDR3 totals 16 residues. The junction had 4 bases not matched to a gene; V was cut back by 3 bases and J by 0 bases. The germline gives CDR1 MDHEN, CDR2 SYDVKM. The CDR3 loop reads CASSLGTGFSNQPQHF. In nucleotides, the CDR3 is TGTGCCAGCAGTTTGGGGACAGGCTTTAGCAATCAGCCCCAGCATTTT. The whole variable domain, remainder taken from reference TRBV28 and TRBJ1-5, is DVKVTQSSRYLVKRTGEKVFLECVQDMDHENMFWYRQDPGLGLRLIYFSYDVKMKEKGDIPEGYSVSREKKERFSLILESASTNQTSMYLCASSLGTGFSNQPQHFGDGTRLSIL.

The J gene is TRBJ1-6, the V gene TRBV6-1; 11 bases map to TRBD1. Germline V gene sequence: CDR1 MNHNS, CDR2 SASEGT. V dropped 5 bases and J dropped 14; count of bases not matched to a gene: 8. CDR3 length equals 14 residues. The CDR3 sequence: CASSTGTGGLSLHF. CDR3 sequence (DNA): TGTGCCAGCAGTACCGGGACAGGGGGACTATCCCTCCACTTT.

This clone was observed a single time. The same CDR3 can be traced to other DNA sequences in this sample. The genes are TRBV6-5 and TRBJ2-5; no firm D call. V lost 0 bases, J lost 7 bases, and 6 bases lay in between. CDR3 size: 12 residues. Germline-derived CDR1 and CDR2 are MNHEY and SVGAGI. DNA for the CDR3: TGTGCCAGCAGTTACTCGGCTGGGACCCAGTACTTC. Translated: CASSYSAGTQYF.

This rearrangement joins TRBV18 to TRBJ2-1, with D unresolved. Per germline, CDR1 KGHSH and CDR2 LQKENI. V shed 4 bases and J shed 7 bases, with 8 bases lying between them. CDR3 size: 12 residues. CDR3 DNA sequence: TGTGCCAGCTCACACCCTGGGAATGAGCAGTTCTTC. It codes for CASSHPGNEQFF.

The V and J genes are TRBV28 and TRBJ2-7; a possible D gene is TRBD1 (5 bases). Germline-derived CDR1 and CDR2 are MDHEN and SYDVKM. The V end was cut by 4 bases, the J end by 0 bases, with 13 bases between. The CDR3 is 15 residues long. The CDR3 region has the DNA TGTGCCAGCAGTTCTGACAGAGAAGCCTCCTACGAGCAGTACTTC. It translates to CASSSDREASYEQYF.

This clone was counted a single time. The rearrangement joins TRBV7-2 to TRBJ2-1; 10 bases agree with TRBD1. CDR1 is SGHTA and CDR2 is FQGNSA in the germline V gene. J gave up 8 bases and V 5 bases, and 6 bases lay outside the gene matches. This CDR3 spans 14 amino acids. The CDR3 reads CASSPRQGAYEQFF. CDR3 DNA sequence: TGTGCCAGCAGCCCCCGACAGGGGGCGTATGAGCAGTTCTTC.